This is a list of T cell receptor beta chains from one sample in a study of blood T cell repertoires in COVID-19. Produced via immunoSEQ multiplex PCR; TCRdb's table is partial and in-frame only. The sample contains about 110,000 clones, about 80% of which appear only once. The sequenced sample was peripheral blood. The receptors derive from a man between 65 and 85 years old with acute or convalescent COVID-19. CDR3s include the opening cysteine and the closing phenylalanine or tryptophan. The D gene is left open where the match is weak. The size field is filled for only some rows; it gives once, few, many or a size class.

size,D,V,J,DNA,CDR3
-,-,TRBV2,TRBJ1-5,TGTGCCAGCAGTGATATCCCGGTTATCCAGCCCCAGCATTTT,CASSDIPVIQPQHF
once,TRBD1,TRBV7-3,TRBJ2-2,TGTGCCAGCAGCTTTACAGGGGGCGCGACCGGGGAGCTGTTTTTT,CASSFTGGATGELFF
-,-,TRBV4-2,TRBJ1-1,TGTGCCAGCAGCCCTCAGAGGTCAACGCCTGAAGCTTTCTTT,CASSPQRSTPEAFF
-,TRBD1,TRBV2,TRBJ1-6,TGTGCCAGCAGTTTTCAGGGGGCATATGATTCACCCCTCCACTTT,CASSFQGAYDSPLHF
-,TRBD1,TRBV7-2,TRBJ2-4,TGTGCCAGCAGCGCGACAGGGGGCGCAACCAAAAACATTCAGTACTTC,CASSATGGATKNIQYF
-,TRBD1,TRBV5-1,TRBJ2-7,TGCGCCAGCAGCCAGGAGGACAGGCGGGCCCAGCAGTACTTC,CASSQEDRRAQQYF
-,-,TRBV15,TRBJ2-1,TGTGCCACCAGCAGAGCCGAGACTCCCGGTGGGTACAATGAGCAGTTCTTC,CATSRAETPGGYNEQFF
-,-,TRBV7-9,TRBJ1-5,TGTGCCAGCAGCTTAGCAAGTGGGCAGGGAGGTCAGCCCCAGCATTTT,CASSLASGQGGQPQHF
-,-,TRBV3-1/TRBV3-2,TRBJ2-2,TGTGCCAGCAGCCGCCGACTAGGGGGCCACACCGGGGAGCTGTTTTTT,CASSRRLGGHTGELFF
-,TRBD1,TRBV18,TRBJ1-2,TGTGCCAGCTCACCACCTACTAGCACAGGGGCTAACTATGGCTACACCTTC,CASSPPTSTGANYGYTF
-,TRBD1,TRBV5-1,TRBJ2-3,TGCGCCAGCAGCTTGGAAGGGGGCGGGTTCGGAGATACGCAGTATTTT,CASSLEGGGFGDTQYF
-,TRBD1,TRBV5-4,TRBJ1-1,TGTGCCAGCAGCTTAGGGGACAGGAACACTGAAGCTTTCTTT,CASSLGDRNTEAFF
-,-,TRBV4-3,TRBJ2-7,TGCGCCAGCAGTCTTAGCGTGCTCTCCTACGAGCAGTACTTC,CASSLSVLSYEQYF
once,TRBD2,TRBV10-3,TRBJ2-1,TGTGCCATCAAAAGCGGGGGGGCCGCCCACAATGAGCAGTTCTTC,CAIKSGGAAHNEQFF
-,TRBD1,TRBV7-2,TRBJ2-2,TGTGCCAGCAGCCCAAGGACAGGGGGATACACCGGGGAGCTGTTTTTT,CASSPRTGGYTGELFF
-,TRBD1,TRBV7-9,TRBJ1-1,TGTGCCAGCAGCTTAGTCAGGACAGGGGGCCTGAACACTGAAGCTTTCTTT,CASSLVRTGGLNTEAFF
few,-,TRBV3-1/TRBV3-2,TRBJ1-4,TGTGCCAGCAGCCCTCGGGAGGATGAAAAACTGTTTTTT,CASSPREDEKLFF
-,-,TRBV4-3,TRBJ1-5,TGCGCCAGCAGTCCCGCGGGGGGGGGCAATCAGCCCCAGCATTTT,CASSPAGGGNQPQHF
-,TRBD1,TRBV3-1/TRBV3-2,TRBJ1-4,TGTGCCAGCAGCCCGGGACAGGAGGGACGAAAACTGTTTTTT,CASSPGQEGRKLFF
many,TRBD2,TRBV7-9,TRBJ2-1,TGTGCCAGCAGCTTATCTAGTCGGGGGGGCCGCTACAATGAGCAGTTCTTC,CASSLSSRGGRYNEQFF
-,-,TRBV11-2,TRBJ2-5,TGTGCCAGCAGCCCAGTCTCGGGGGAGACCCAGTACTTC,CASSPVSGETQYF
once,TRBD1,TRBV7-9,TRBJ1-6,TGTGCCAGCAGCGAAACCGGGACAGGGAGTACACCCCTCCACTTT,CASSETGTGSTPLHF
once,TRBD2,TRBV7-2,TRBJ2-5,TGTGCCAGCAAGCTCTGGGCTAGCGGGGAGGAGACCCAGTACTTC,CASKLWASGEETQYF
-,-,TRBV5-1,TRBJ1-5,TGCGCCAGCAGCTTTAACGGGGGAGGGGATCAGCCCCAGCATTTT,CASSFNGGGDQPQHF
-,TRBD1,TRBV19,TRBJ1-3,TGTGCCAGTAGGGGACAGAATTATGGAAACACCATATATTTT,CASRGQNYGNTIYF
-,TRBD1,TRBV18,TRBJ1-1,TGTGCCAGCTCACCGCCGGGGACAGGAGCCGTTGGAGCTTTCTTT,CASSPPGTGAVGAFF
-,-,TRBV9,TRBJ2-3,TGTGCCAGCAGCGCTTGGAGGGTCGGCACAGATACGCAGTATTTT,CASSAWRVGTDTQYF